This T cell receptor (beta chain) is from a study of OX40 agonist ivuxolimab in advanced cancers. Remarks on this clone: What it binds is unknown.

Study results and caveats: The antigen specificity of the peripheral T cells (those that were expanded) was not determined.

Measured with immunoSEQ multiplex PCR; TCRdb has only the in-frame clones, and not every one. The table lists 45,000 to 65,000 clones, approximately 87% of them singletons. This clonotype was sampled from an adult with an advanced solid tumor such as melanoma, head and neck, liver or kidney cancer. The specimen was CD4+ or CD8+ T cells sorted from blood, collected in a trial of the OX40 agonist ivuxolimab.

The CDR3 DNA reads as TGTGCCAGTAGTACCGACCCCGACAGCTTCTATGGCTACACCTTC. Amino acids: CASSTDPDSFYGYTF. The chain is built from TRBV19 and TRBJ1-2; TRBD1 might be the D (5 bases). Trimming shortened V by 4 bases and J by 4 bases, and 16 bases separated the two germline ends. This CDR3 region has 15 residues. Per germline, CDR1 LNHDA and CDR2 SQIVND (reference sequence). Full variable domain (missing parts from reference TRBV19 and TRBJ1-2): DGGITQSPKYLFRKEGQNVTLSCEQNLNHDAMYWYRQDPGQGLRLIYYSQIVNDFQKGDIAEGYSVSREKKESFPLTVTSAQKNPTAFYLCASSTDPDSFYGYTFGSGTRLTVV.